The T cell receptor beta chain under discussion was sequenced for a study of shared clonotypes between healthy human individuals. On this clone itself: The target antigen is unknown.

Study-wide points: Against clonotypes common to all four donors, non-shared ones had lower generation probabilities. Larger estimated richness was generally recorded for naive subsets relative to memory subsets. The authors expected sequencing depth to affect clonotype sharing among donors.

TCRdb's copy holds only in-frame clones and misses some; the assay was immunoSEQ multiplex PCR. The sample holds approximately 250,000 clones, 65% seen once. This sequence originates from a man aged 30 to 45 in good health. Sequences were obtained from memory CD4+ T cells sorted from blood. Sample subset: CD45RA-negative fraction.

The CDR3 region is CSLRATNYGYTF. The CDR3 DNA reads TGTTCTCTGCGGGCAACTAACTATGGCTACACCTTC. This rearrangement joins TRBV7-2 to TRBJ1-2, with D unresolved. The CDR3 is made up of 12 amino acids. The germline V gene encodes CDR1 SGHTA and CDR2 FQGNSA.